This TCR beta chain was recovered during a study of Ad26.COV2.S vaccination and SARS-CoV-2 variants. Whole-study context: In the COV1001 trial, the donor was in the Ad26.COV2.S arm. Donor got 5x10^10 or 1x10^11 viral particles of Ad26.COV2.S. Whole-study findings and limits: Non-spike TCR breadth did not differ much between vaccine and placebo recipients.

Treatment denoted: roughly 20 received Ad26.COV2.S at low or high dose, single or two shots; 5 received placebo; per-sample allocation not given. Material that was analyzed had been drawn on day 63 after the first vaccine or placebo injection. It was an adult aged 18-55 years in Boston who was the donor. Method: immunoSEQ multiplex PCR; TCRdb's copy keeps in-frame clones and lacks some. The sample includes about 390,000 clones, over 80% seen only once; the top ten take roughly 1.7%. Details on this clone: Antigen: not known.

Sequencing used peripheral blood, obtained in a trial of Ad26.COV2.S vaccine versus placebo. This receptor was obtained from a person aged 18-60 years who received the Ad26.COV2.S COVID-19 vaccine or a placebo.

CDR3 in DNA: TGTGCCAGCAGCTTACAACTAGATCAGCCCCAGCATTTT. Translation: CASSLQLDQPQHF. The chain links TRBV7-9 to TRBJ1-5; unclear D gene. Trimming stripped 2 bases from V and 5 bases from J, with 7 bases between. CDR3 length: 13 residues. The germline V gene encodes CDR1 SEHNR and CDR2 FQNEAQ (reference sequence).